The T cell receptor (beta chain) under discussion was sequenced for a study of CD8+CD57+ T cells in acquired aplastic anemia. Only a few counts were recorded for this clonotype. In patients chosen for sequencing, flow cytometry had shown CD8+CD57+ cell expansion. According to the study, genomic DNA was the template for TCR beta VDJ and CDR3 profiling. TCRdb reprocessed the reads via MiXCR and lists one record per CDR3 protein. This sample has roughly 200,000 distinct CDR3 sequences, with about 62% found just once. Per germline, CDR1 SQVTM and CDR2 ANQGSEA. The CDR3 runs 13 residues. Trimming took 6 bases from V and 3 from J; bases not matched to a gene: 2.

V is TRBV29-1 and J is TRBJ2-1; 10 bases map to TRBD2. The receptor comes from a human donor with aplastic anemia. The sequencing sample was made of sorted CD4+, CD8+, or CD8+CD57+ T cells (not recorded which) from PBMCs. The DNA of the CDR3 is TGCAGCGTGAGCGGGAGGGGCTACAATGAGCAGTTCTTC. It codes for CSVSGRGYNEQFF.